The present T cell receptor beta chain was sequenced within a study of cytomegalovirus exposure and HLA in healthy donors (dated 2017 in TCRdb). The study in broad terms: In an earlier analysis of approximately 640 of the donors, approximately 260 Gb of sequence data and 117 million unique TCR beta sequences from roughly 200 million T cells were reported. Alongside the repertoire data, information on donor age, sex, ethnicity and CMV serostatus was compiled. High-throughput TCR immunosequencing, statistical association of individual TCRs with disease status, and machine learning were combined to predict cytomegalovirus infection status. Typing coverage differed by locus: A, B, C, DRB1 and DQB1 were typed in roughly 629-640 donors, DQA1 in about 510, DPA1 in nearly 610, and DPB1 in 400 to 490. In an earlier analysis of more than 550 of the donors, high-throughput TCR beta sequencing was used to judge whether each TCR beta V gene segment behaved as functional or pseudogenic. HLA typing included class I and class II loci at four-digit resolution. The study was designed to test whether signatures of past pathogen exposure could be identified by cataloging public T cell receptors. To study patterns of TCR occurrence, a later analysis re-analyzed previously published TCR beta repertoires from 666 donors and added high-resolution HLA genotyping. Four or five DR-DQ haplotypes were handled as single units for association and clustering because linkage in the cohort was strong. About 330 gigabases of sequencing data and around 80 million unique TCR sequences made up an early release that covered several hundred HLA-typed donors. Among the roughly 400 genotyped donors, around 81% belonged to the genetic ancestry cluster associated with self-reported Caucasian donors. The study used immunosequencing to profile the T cell repertoires of more than 650 subjects and linked those repertoires to cytomegalovirus serostatus. Every repertoire in the discovery cohort had been generated on one and the same sequencing platform. Rather than drawing on any new phenotypic data, the later analysis identified candidate immune exposures from TCR beta sequences and the way those sequences occurred across donors. In a later genetic analysis, genome-wide SNP genotypes for about 65% of the roughly 700 donors were used, and that subset was treated as a discovery cohort. Among some 400 genotyped donors of the cohort, an average of roughly 240,000 unique TCR beta nucleotide sequences were sequenced per donor, roughly 18% of them non-productive. Along with the approximately 650-subject first cohort, a separate validation cohort of over a hundred different subjects was used.

CDR1 SGHDN and CDR2 FVKESK are derived from the germline V gene. From the cysteine up to the phenylalanine, the CDR3 has a length of 14 residues. Of all the DNA, just the CDR3 is kept, 42 bases in frame from base 1. Concerning this clone itself: Its cognate antigen has yet to be identified. Nothing much larger sits one base from this clone, and base qualities are not available.

Broad study findings and their caveats: Approximately 16 rarely observed V segments, including chromosome 9 orphons, were excluded from the earlier analysis of about 500 of the donors because counts were too low. HLA typing was unavailable for some donors at each locus, so association tests used only the typed subset. Linkage disequilibrium might explain the correlated functional status among segregating V segments, but an unknown experimental factor could not be excluded. Most TCR sequences were seen in very few donors, while some public TCRs were found in many individuals. A later genetic analysis associated a missense DCLRE1C variant with V-gene and J-gene trimming of TCR beta chains, and an independent cohort replicated the association. In the study, some 180 TCR beta chains were listed as associated with cytomegalovirus. In a later analysis, TCR association rates were found to vary across HLA loci, with the most associated TCRs seen for DRB1 alleles and the fewest for HLA-C alleles. A later analysis found that HLA-associated TCR beta chains were more clonally expanded and had lower generation probabilities than equally common non-associated chains. It was suggested by the authors that the approach could potentially be generalized to other disease states and immunological phenotypes. According to a later analysis, most CMV-associated TCR beta chains appeared to be HLA-restricted, and the HLA associations seemed to be driven largely by CMV exposure. Immune exposure information for the cohort was limited to CMV serostatus. In both the original and validation cohorts, the classifier was reported to diagnose cytomegalovirus status with high specificity and sensitivity. The cohort was sequenced for TCR beta chains only, and without alpha or paired-chain data the features that could be detected were limited. In vitro tests confirmed that three of the cytomegalovirus-associated TCR beta chains recognize cytomegalovirus antigens. In a later analysis, 15,000 to 20,000 TCR beta sequences were associated with specific HLA alleles at a false discovery rate of 0.05. In a later genetic analysis, fewer N-insertions in productive TCRs were reported among donors in an Asian-associated ancestry cluster than the roughly 640-donor mean. A further reported finding was that TCR beta sequences accurately predicted the HLA-A and HLA-B alleles for most subjects in the first cohort. A cluster of highly shared sequence variants was judged likely to represent a technical artifact of the sequencing pipeline. In a later analysis, several top co-occurrence clusters were reported to appear linked to parvovirus B19, influenza, CMV and Epstein-Barr virus. Assigning TCR associations to individual alleles was difficult when HLA alleles, especially DR and DQ, strongly co-occurred. Some IMGT-functional V segments, including TRBV6-2 and TRBV6-3, could not be distinguished by the 87-base-pair reads and were therefore excluded. An earlier analysis of around 600 of the donors showed that most TCR beta V segments appeared in productive rearrangements either about 87% or about 30% of the time, which broadly matched IMGT annotations. The presence/absence analyses assumed that sequencing depth was roughly uniform across donors, and that assumption may not be true.

In total, about 650 healthy bone marrow donors made up the cohort. At the time of sampling, all cohort members were nominally healthy, though unrecorded immune exposures were likely present. The donor was CMV seronegative and was included in the group of several hundred seronegative cohort members. A peripheral blood sample was provided by each donor, and peripheral blood mononuclear cells were used for TCR beta sequencing. Genomic DNA extraction from the blood cell samples was performed with the Qiagen DNeasy Blood Extraction Kit. The library was generated by the immunoSEQ multiplex PCR assay. A mixture of 60 forward primers for TCR Vbeta segments and 13 reverse primers for TCR Jbeta segments was used in the multiplex PCR. The CDR3 region of rearranged TCR beta genes was amplified from genomic DNA by a multiplex PCR assay. The Illumina HiSeq System was used to sequence the amplified TCR beta libraries as 87-base-pair reads. The original methods were these. In a later analysis, roughly 80 million unique TCR beta chains were counted across the roughly 700 repertoires, and approximately 9.9 million of these chains were shared by at least two donors. Raw reads were error-corrected and collapsed into unique sequences with a nearest-neighbor algorithm that merged closely related sequences to remove PCR and sequencing errors. V, D and J gene segments were assigned by aligning CDR3 sequences to IMGT reference sequences. Each retained sequence needed at least a six-nucleotide match to both a V gene segment and a J gene segment. A rearrangement was called productive if the CDR3 had no stop codons and remained in frame with V and J, and every other rearrangement was called non-productive. Following IMGT convention, CDR3 was defined as the stretch from the second conserved V-encoded cysteine to the conserved J-encoded phenylalanine. The earlier analysis of about 640 of the donors excluded any sequence lacking an unambiguous match to a single V gene segment. An earlier analysis of fewer than 650 of the donors classified V segments as functional when productive rearrangements were above 56.7% and as segregating when the standard deviation between donors was above 5%. A statistical classification framework was built for diagnosing cytomegalovirus status from the catalog of TCR beta chain sequences. In a later analysis, TCR nucleotide sequences were compared against IMGT/GENE-DB human TR gene sequences so that V and J genes could be assigned. In a later analysis, CDR3 sequences and most-parsimonious VDJ recombination scenarios were assigned using the TCRdist pipeline. In a later analysis, each TCR beta chain was defined by its CDR3 amino acid sequence together with its V-gene family, and reads lacking a unique V-gene family were excluded. In a later analysis, several hundred highly shared, low-generation-probability nucleotide sequences were removed to address suspected cross-contamination and a sequencing artifact. In a later analysis, a clonal expansion index for each public chain was calculated from normalized within-repertoire ranks of inferred template counts. In a later analysis, generation probabilities were computed with a VDJ recombination model fitted to out-of-frame rearrangements, and the resulting probabilities were checked against IGoR. In a later analysis, hypergeometric tests were used to score TCR-TCR, TCR-HLA and TCR-CMV co-occurrence, with a repertoire-size bias correction applied to TCR pairs. In a later analysis, false discovery rates were estimated by permuting HLA or CMV assignments 20 times. A later analysis grouped co-occurring TCRs with DBSCAN, adding TCRdist sequence similarity when clustering within HLA-allele-positive subsets. Repertoires with fewer than 30,000 or more than 120,000 public chains were left out of co-occurrence clustering, as were four to six repertoires with anomalous nucleotide sharing. Entries here come from immuneACCESS through TCRdb and include only in-frame sequences with V and J called. Some clones fail to appear in such tables; in the studies checked, an unresolved V gene covers under half of the shortfall, and the cause of the remainder is unknown. That table gives V, J and clone size, and the DNA gave D and trimming. In this sample the table shows 150,000 to 200,000 clones, roughly 74% of which occur a single time. The ten largest clones take up 1.5% to 2% of the sample.

This clonotype was sampled from a woman aged 30 to 39 in good health and CMV-seronegative. Recombination connected TRBV14 to TRBJ2-5; a tentative D match to TRBD2 spans 6 bases. The assigned J gene may be wrong: the sequence end matches TRBJ2-7 better. Specimen: PBMCs. The nucleotides read TGTGCCAGCAGCCTCGGACTTGGGGGGAGCGAGCAGTACTTC. It specifies CASSLGLGGSEQYF.